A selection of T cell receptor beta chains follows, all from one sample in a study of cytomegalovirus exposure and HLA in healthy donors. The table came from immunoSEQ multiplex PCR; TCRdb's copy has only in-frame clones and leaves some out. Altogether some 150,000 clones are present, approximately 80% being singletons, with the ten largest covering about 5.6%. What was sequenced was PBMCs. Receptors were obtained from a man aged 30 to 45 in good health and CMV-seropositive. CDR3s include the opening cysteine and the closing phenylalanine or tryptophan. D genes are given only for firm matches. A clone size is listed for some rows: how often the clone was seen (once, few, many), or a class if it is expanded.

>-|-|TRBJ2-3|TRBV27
CASRSSGYLTDTQYF
TGTGCCAGCAGGTCGAGCGGGTACTTAACAGATACGCAGTATTTT
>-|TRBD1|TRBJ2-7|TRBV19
CASSNQGAYEQYF
TGTGCCAGTAGTAACCAGGGGGCCTACGAGCAGTACTTC
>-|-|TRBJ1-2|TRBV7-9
CSSSFSYGYTF
TGTTCCAGCAGCTTCAGCTATGGCTACACCTTC
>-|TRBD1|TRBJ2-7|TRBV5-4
CASSSGTVLPYEQYF
TGTGCCAGCAGCTCCGGGACAGTTCTTCCCTACGAGCAGTACTTC
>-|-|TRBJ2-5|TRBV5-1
CASRVDKGETQYF
TGCGCCAGCAGGGTGGACAAGGGGGAGACCCAGTACTTC
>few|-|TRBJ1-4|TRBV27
CASSLWGVGEKLFF
TGTGCCAGCAGTTTGTGGGGAGTTGGTGAAAAACTGTTTTTT
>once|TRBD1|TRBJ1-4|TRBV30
CAWRHPGGIEKLFF
TGTGCCTGGAGGCATCCAGGGGGGATCGAAAAACTGTTTTTT
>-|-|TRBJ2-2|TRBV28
CASSPSGTGNTGELFF
TGTGCCAGCAGTCCAAGCGGGACAGGGAACACCGGGGAGCTGTTTTTT
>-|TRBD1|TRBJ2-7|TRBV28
CASSSSEDRAPYEQYF
TGTGCCAGCAGTTCCTCTGAAGACAGGGCCCCCTACGAGCAGTACTTC
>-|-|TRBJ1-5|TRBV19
CASSDRRSQPQHF
TGTGCCAGTAGTGACAGAAGAAGTCAGCCCCAGCATTTT
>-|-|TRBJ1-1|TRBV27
CASSFLEGGTEAFF
TGTGCCAGCAGTTTTTTGGAGGGTGGCACTGAAGCTTTCTTT
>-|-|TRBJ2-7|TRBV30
CAWARGHRQRF
TGTGCCTGGGCGAGGGGACATCGACAACGGTTC
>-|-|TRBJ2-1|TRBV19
CASRDSWYNEQFF
TGTGCCAGTAGGGACTCCTGGTACAATGAGCAGTTCTTC
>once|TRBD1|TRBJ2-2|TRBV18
CASSPGTGVDAGELFF
TGTGCCAGCTCACCTGGGACAGGGGTTGACGCCGGGGAGCTGTTTTTT
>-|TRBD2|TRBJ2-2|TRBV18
CASSPGGLAGVGTGELFF
TGTGCCAGCTCACCAGGGGGACTAGCGGGAGTCGGCACCGGGGAGCTGTTTTTT
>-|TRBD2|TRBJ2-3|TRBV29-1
CSVAGGLAGADTQYF
TGCAGCGTTGCCGGTGGACTAGCGGGAGCTGATACGCAGTATTTT
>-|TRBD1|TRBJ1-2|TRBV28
CASSSAITGVDLYGYTF
TGTGCCAGCAGTTCCGCGATCACAGGGGTCGACCTCTATGGCTACACCTTC
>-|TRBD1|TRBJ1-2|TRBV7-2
CASSLDRALPGYTF
TGTGCCAGCAGCCTGGACAGGGCTCTGCCTGGCTACACCTTC
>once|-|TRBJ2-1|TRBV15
CATSRDRGGGQNEQFF
TGTGCCACCAGCAGAGATCGAGGGGGGGGGCAAAATGAGCAGTTCTTC
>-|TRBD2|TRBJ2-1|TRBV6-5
CASRISGRVYNEQFF
TGTGCCAGCAGGATTAGCGGGAGGGTTTACAATGAGCAGTTCTTC
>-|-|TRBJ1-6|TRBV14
CASSPQRTGSPLHF
TGTGCCAGCAGCCCTCAGCGAACCGGGTCACCCCTCCACTTT
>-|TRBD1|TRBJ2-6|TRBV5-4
CASSGTVSGANVLTF
TGTGCCAGCAGCGGGACAGTCTCTGGGGCCAACGTCCTGACTTTC
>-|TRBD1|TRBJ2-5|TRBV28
CASRQGTGGAETQYF
TGTGCCAGCAGGCAAGGGACAGGGGGCGCTGAGACCCAGTACTTC
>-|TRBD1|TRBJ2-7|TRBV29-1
CSVARGMGEEQYF
TGCAGCGTTGCCAGGGGGATGGGGGAGGAGCAGTACTTC
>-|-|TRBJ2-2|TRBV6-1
CASSPYLNTGELFF
TGTGCCAGCAGTCCCTATCTGAACACCGGGGAGCTGTTTTTT
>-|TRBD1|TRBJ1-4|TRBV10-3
CAISYGQVGKLFF
TGTGCCATCAGCTACGGACAGGTCGGAAAACTGTTTTTT
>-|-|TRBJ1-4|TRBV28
CASDNGYEKLFF
TGTGCCAGCGACAACGGCTATGAAAAACTGTTTTTT
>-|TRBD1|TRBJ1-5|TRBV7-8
CASSLVRGDQPQHF
TGTGCCAGCAGCTTAGTCAGGGGGGACCAGCCCCAGCATTTT
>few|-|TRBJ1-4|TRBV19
CASSIGGATNEKLFF
TGTGCCAGTAGTATTGGGGGGGCAACTAATGAAAAACTGTTTTTT
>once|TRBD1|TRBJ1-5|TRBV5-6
CASSRDRVNQPQHF
TGTGCCAGCAGCAGGGACAGGGTGAATCAGCCCCAGCATTTT
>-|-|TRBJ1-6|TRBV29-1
CSVGGGNNSPLHF
TGCAGCGTTGGTGGGGGGAATAATTCACCCCTCCACTTT
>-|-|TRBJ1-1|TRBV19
CASSIWAEAFF
TGTGCCAGTAGTATTTGGGCAGAAGCTTTCTTT
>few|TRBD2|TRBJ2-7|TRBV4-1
CASSHTSGGAYEQYF
TGCGCCAGCAGCCACACTAGCGGGGGTGCCTACGAGCAGTACTTC
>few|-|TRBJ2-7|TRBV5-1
CASSLAKGVWDEQYF
TGCGCCAGCAGCTTGGCAAAGGGAGTCTGGGACGAGCAGTACTTC
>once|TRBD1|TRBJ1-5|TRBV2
CASRWTGFQPQHF
TGTGCCAGCAGATGGACAGGGTTTCAGCCCCAGCATTTT
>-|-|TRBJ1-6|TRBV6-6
CASSQTQGYKDSPLHF
TGTGCCAGCAGCCAAACCCAGGGCTATAAGGATTCACCCCTCCACTTT
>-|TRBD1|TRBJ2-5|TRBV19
CASSNRGQETQYF
TGTGCCAGTAGTAACAGGGGACAAGAGACCCAGTACTTC
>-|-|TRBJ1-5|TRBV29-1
CSVRLFGGEGQPQHF
TGCAGCGTTAGGCTCTTTGGTGGGGAGGGTCAGCCCCAGCATTTT
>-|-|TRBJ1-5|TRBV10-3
CAISESSQPQHF
TGTGCCATCAGTGAGTCCTCTCAGCCCCAGCATTTT
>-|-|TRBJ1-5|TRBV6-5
CASKLGGLKEPQHF
TGTGCCAGCAAGCTGGGGGGACTTAAGGAGCCCCAGCATTTT
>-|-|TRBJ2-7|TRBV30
CAWSVAGNYEQYF
TGTGCCTGGAGTGTAGCAGGGAACTACGAGCAGTACTTC
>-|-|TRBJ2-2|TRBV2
CASSGQGPTGELFF
TGTGCCAGCAGTGGGCAGGGGCCTACCGGGGAGCTGTTTTTT
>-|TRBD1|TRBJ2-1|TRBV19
CASSLTGDEQFF
TGTGCCAGTAGTTTGACAGGGGATGAGCAGTTCTTC
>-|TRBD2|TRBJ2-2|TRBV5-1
CASSWGTSGKTGELFF
TGCGCCAGCAGCTGGGGGACTAGCGGGAAGACCGGGGAGCTGTTTTTT
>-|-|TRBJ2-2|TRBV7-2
CASSPPGGNTGELFF
TGTGCCAGCAGCCCCCCCGGAGGGAACACCGGGGAGCTGTTTTTT
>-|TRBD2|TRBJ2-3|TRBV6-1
CASTREGHGTQYF
TGTGCCAGCACGCGGGAGGGCCACGGTACGCAGTATTTT
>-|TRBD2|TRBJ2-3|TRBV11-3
CASSRTSGMSTDTQYF
TGTGCCAGCAGTCGGACTAGCGGGATGAGCACAGATACGCAGTATTTT
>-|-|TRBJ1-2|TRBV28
CASSVGGQRHDGYTF
TGTGCCAGCAGCGTTGGAGGACAGAGACATGATGGCTACACCTTC
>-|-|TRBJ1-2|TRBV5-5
CASSLIPTNYGYTF
TGTGCCAGCAGCTTGATACCTACTAACTATGGCTACACCTTC
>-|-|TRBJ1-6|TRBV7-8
CASSLLTTGSSYNSPLHF
TGTGCCAGCAGCTTGCTCACCACAGGGTCTTCCTATAATTCACCCCTCCACTTT
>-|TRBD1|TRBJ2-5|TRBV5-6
CASSSQGARGTQYF
TGTGCCAGCAGCTCACAGGGGGCGCGGGGGACCCAGTACTTC